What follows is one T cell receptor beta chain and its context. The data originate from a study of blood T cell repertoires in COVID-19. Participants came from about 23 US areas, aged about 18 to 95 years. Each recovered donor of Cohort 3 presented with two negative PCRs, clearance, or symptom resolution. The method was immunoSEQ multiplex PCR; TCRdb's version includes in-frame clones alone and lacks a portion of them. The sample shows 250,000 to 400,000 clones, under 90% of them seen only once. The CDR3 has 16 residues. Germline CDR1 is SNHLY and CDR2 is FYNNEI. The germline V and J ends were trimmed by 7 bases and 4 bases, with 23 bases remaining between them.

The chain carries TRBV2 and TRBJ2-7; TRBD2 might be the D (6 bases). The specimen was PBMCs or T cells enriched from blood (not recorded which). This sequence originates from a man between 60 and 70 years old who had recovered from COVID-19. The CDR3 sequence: CASNRVFDGSFYEQYF. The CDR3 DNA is TGTGCCAGCAATCGCGTATTTGACGGGAGTTTTTACGAGCAGTACTTC. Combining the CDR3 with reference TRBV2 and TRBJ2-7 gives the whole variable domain EPEVTQTPSHQVTQMGQEVILRCVPISNHLYFYWYRQILGQKVEFLVSFYNNEISEKSEIFDDQFSVERPDGSNFTLKIRSTKLEDSAMYFCASNRVFDGSFYEQYFGPGTRLTVT.